The text below deals with one TCR beta chain. Its target is unknown. This sample is drawn from a study of shared clonotypes between healthy human individuals. Across the whole study: Contributing individuals were a couple of females and a few males aged 18 to 49. Findings of the study overall: A handful of donors had 4% to 5% of their naive CD4 clonotypes in common.

V was trimmed by 4 bases and J by 8 bases, leaving 14 bases between them. The CDR3 runs 13 residues. CDR1 KGHSH and CDR2 LQKENI come from the germline V gene. Assay: immunoSEQ multiplex PCR; the TCRdb copy retains only in-frame clones and omits some. The profile shows a few million clones, more than 80% of them singletons. This TCR came from a man in his late teens or twenties in good health. Sequencing was done on a sample of naive CD4+ T cells sorted from blood. Indicated subset: CD45RA+ positively selected. J is TRBJ1-1 and V is TRBV18; D uncertain. DNA of the CDR3: TGTGCCAGCTCACTGCTAAGGACGGAAGAAGCTTTCTTT. As protein: CASSLLRTEEAFF. The full variable domain, in which reference TRBV18 and TRBJ1-1 provide the parts outside the CDR3, is NAGVMQNPRHLVRRRGQEARLRCSPMKGHSHVYWYRQLPEEGLKFMVYLQKENIIDESGMPKERFSAEFPKEGPSILRIQQVVRGDSAAYFCASSLLRTEEAFFGQGTRLTVV.